This TCR beta chain was profiled in a study of technical replicates of blood from a handful of donors. Assay used: immunoSEQ multiplex PCR; TCRdb lists only in-frame clones, some missing. The profile shows 65,000 to 85,000 clones, 94% of them singletons. V shed 6 bases and J 1 base; nucleotides not matched to a gene: 13. Germline V gene data show CDR1 as MNHEY and CDR2 as SMNVEV (reference sequence). This CDR3 is built from 18 residues. Sequenced material: T cells isolated from PBMCs. The TCR comes from a human donor in good health. This chain links TRBV27 with TRBJ2-1, with 9 bases identical to TRBD2. The CDR3 region has the DNA TGTGCCAGCAGAATTCCGGGACTAGCCCCTGGTTCCTACAATGAGCAGTTCTTC. It codes for CASRIPGLAPGSYNEQFF.